This T cell receptor (beta chain) was sequenced during a study of cytomegalovirus exposure and HLA in healthy donors. Overall study: A later analysis reported the 90 to 150 validation repertoires used the same platform as the roughly 700 first-cohort repertoires.

In germline, CDR1 is MNHNY, CDR2 SVGAGI (reference sequence). V lost 7 bases to trimming and J lost 5 bases, with 8 bases between them. The CDR3 has 11 residues. Measured with immunoSEQ multiplex PCR; TCRdb has only the in-frame clones, and not every one. The sample includes hundreds of thousands of clones, 86% of them seen just once. The specimen was PBMCs. The TCR was taken from a woman under 30 in good health and CMV-seronegative. The chain joins TRBV6-6 to TRBJ1-1; no clear D. The CDR3 sequence: CASMRSTEAFF. The DNA of the CDR3 is TGTGCCAGCATGAGAAGTACTGAAGCTTTCTTT.